Listed here are 19 T cell receptor beta chains from one sample, sequenced in a study of post-analysis software for immune sequencing data. Study outcomes and limitations: There were a handful of TRBV segments more frequent in patients than controls, and TRBV5-6, TRBV5-1 and TRBV20-1 were among them.

No antigen is known for these receptors. Libraries were made from TCR beta cDNA, and they carried unique molecular identifiers. One entry per CDR3 protein, called by TCRdb with MiXCR from the PCR reads. This sample carries about 820,000 distinct CDR3 sequences, roughly 50% of them seen once, and the ten largest clones take about 4.8%. The sequenced sample was blood. The receptor source for this set is a girl aged 10 to 17 with multiple sclerosis.

This clonotype showed up just a few times. V and J are TRBV29-1 and TRBJ2-7; D is unresolved. V was shortened by 5 bases and J by 0 bases, with 11 bases between the two germline ends. CDR1 and CDR2 (germline): SQVTM, ANQGSEA. The CDR3 consists of 13 residues. The DNA for the CDR3 is TGCAGCGTTCATGACGGCAACTCCTACGAGCAGTACTTC. Its translation is CSVHDGNSYEQYF.

The V call is TRBV28, the J call TRBJ2-4; the match to TRBD2 covers 16 bases. With 10 bases clipped from V and 1 base from J, the junction kept 7 bases outside the gene matches. In germline, CDR1 is MDHEN, CDR2 SYDVKM. The CDR3 contains 17 residues. The CDR3 bases are TGTGCCATCGGGACTAGCGGGAGGGCCCTGGCCAAAAACATTCAGTACTTC. It translates to CAIGTSGRALAKNIQYF.

This clonotype was detected only a few times. J is TRBJ2-1 and V is TRBV20-1; unclear D gene. CDR1 is DFQATT and CDR2 is SNEGSKA in the germline V gene (reference sequence). This CDR3 is 13 amino acids long. Trimming removed 0 bases from V and 7 bases from J, with 10 bases in between. In DNA form, the CDR3 reads TGCAGTGCTAGAGATCACTACTGGAATGAGCAGTTCTTC. It encodes CSARDHYWNEQFF.

J is TRBJ2-5 and V is TRBV7-9; 8 positions agree with TRBD1. V gave up 5 bases and J gave up 4 bases; unmatched junction bases: 18. CDR3 length: 18 residues. CDR1 and CDR2 (germline): SEHNR, FQNEAQ (reference sequence). The CDR3 sequence: CASSPGILAGGRRETQYF. CDR3 nucleotides: TGTGCCAGCAGCCCAGGGATTCTGGCAGGGGGCCGACGAGAGACCCAGTACTTC. The full variable domain, with the rest looked up from reference TRBV7-9 and TRBJ2-5, is DTGVSQNPRHKITKRGQNVTFRCDPISEHNRLYWYRQTLGQGPEFLTYFQNEAQLEKSRLLSDRFSAERPKGSFSTLEIQRTEQGDSAMYLCASSPGILAGGRRETQYFGPGTRLLVL.

CDR3 protein: CASSQGVINSDGYTF. The CDR3 DNA sequence: TGCGCCAGCAGCCAAGGGGTCATTAACTCGGATGGCTACACCTTC. V usage is TRBV4-1 and J usage is TRBJ1-2; no firm D call. Trimming took 1 base from V and 6 from J, leaving 15 bases between them. This CDR3 has 15 amino acids. Germline lookup yields CDR1 MGHRA and CDR2 YSYEKL.

As to this clonotype: At one boundary the junction diverges from the germline segment, which might be a read error. The chain employs TRBV4-1 and TRBJ2-7; D might be TRBD2 (9 bases). With the DNA end fitting TRBJ2-5 better, the J assignment may be wrong. Germline CDR1 reads MGHRA; CDR2 reads YSYEKL. This CDR3 has 20 residues. In nucleotides, the CDR3 is TGCGCCAGCAGTCAAGATTTAAGGAGCGCTAGCGGGAACAGGGGGGAGACCCAGTACTTC. Translated, it gives CASSQDLRSASGNRGETQYF.

This chain links TRBV6-1 with TRBJ2-7; 9 bases fit TRBD1. Germline values: CDR1 MNHNS, CDR2 SASEGT. V dropped 8 bases and J dropped 5; count of bases not matched to a gene: 7. This CDR3 comprises 13 residues. In nucleotides, the CDR3 is TGTGCCAGCGTCCGGGACAGGGTTAACGAGCAGTACTTC. This translates into CASVRDRVNEQYF.

The rearrangement links TRBV5-1 to TRBJ2-2; D remains ambiguous. The CDR3 consists of 14 residues. Trimming took 1 base from V and 5 from J, leaving 9 bases between them. In germline, CDR1 is SGHRS, CDR2 YFSETQ. The CDR3: CASSLFAETGELFF. CDR3 coding DNA: TGCGCCAGCAGCTTGTTCGCCGAGACCGGGGAGCTGTTTTTT.

This clonotype was observed a few times. The chain employs TRBV5-1 and TRBJ1-2; D gene uncertain. The CDR3 has 16 amino acids. Trimming cost V 1 base and J 0 bases, with 13 bases left between them. The germline V gene has CDR1 SGHRS and CDR2 YFSETQ. The CDR3 DNA reads TGCGCCAGCAGCTTGCCGAAAGGGCCAACTAACTATGGCTACACCTTC. Translated: CASSLPKGPTNYGYTF.

V usage is TRBV20-1 and J usage is TRBJ2-3, with 9 bases aligning to TRBD1. The length of the CDR3 is 15 residues. J gave up 5 bases and V 5 bases, and 11 bases lay outside the gene matches. CDR1 and CDR2 (germline): DFQATT, SNEGSKA (reference sequence). CDR3 in amino acids: CSAPSGTGFRDTQYF. Written as DNA, the CDR3 is TGCAGTGCTCCCTCTGGGACAGGGTTCAGAGATACGCAGTATTTT.

This clonotype occurred a few times. The gene calls are TRBV29-1 and TRBJ2-1; 9 positions agree with TRBD1. After removal of 3 bases from V and 4 bases from J, the junction contained 1 base not matched to a gene. Germline loops: CDR1 SQVTM, CDR2 ANQGSEA. The CDR3 sequence is 13 residues long. The CDR3 loop is CSVDDRGYNEQFF. The CDR3 DNA reads TGCAGCGTTGATGACAGGGGGTACAATGAGCAGTTCTTC.

This clonotype was picked up a small number of times. V gene TRBV29-1 combines with J gene TRBJ2-7, with a possible D match to TRBD1 (5 bases). The ends were cut back, 4 bases at V and 1 base at J, with 23 bases in the middle. The CDR3 contains 17 residues. CDR1 and CDR2 (germline): SQVTM, ANQGSEA. The chain's CDR3 is CSVGPGSWEGASYEQYF. In DNA, the CDR3 is TGCAGCGTTGGGCCAGGGTCCTGGGAAGGGGCATCCTACGAGCAGTACTTC.

This clonotype appeared once. V and J are TRBV12-3 or TRBV12-4 and TRBJ2-3; the match to TRBD2 covers 15 bases. This CDR3 is 17 amino acids long. With V trimmed by 5 bases and J by 0 bases, 3 bases remained unmatched. This chain's CDR3 is CASSKGLAGGSTDTQYF. The CDR3 DNA is TGTGCCAGCAGTAAGGGACTAGCGGGGGGAAGCACAGATACGCAGTATTTT.

The chain joins TRBV20-1 to TRBJ2-1, with TRBD2 matching over 8 bases. CDR1 is DFQATT and CDR2 is SNEGSKA in the germline V gene (reference sequence). CDR3 length: 15 residues. The ends lost 2 bases at V and 0 bases at J; junction bases unmatched: 3. CDR3 in DNA: TGCAGTGCTAGAAGACGGGAGGGCTCCTACAATGAGCAGTTCTTC. Translation: CSARRREGSYNEQFF.

V is TRBV25-1 and J is TRBJ2-5, with TRBD2 matching over 13 bases. This CDR3 has 19 residues. With V trimmed by 2 bases and J by 6 bases, 15 bases remained unmatched. CDR1 is MGHDK and CDR2 is SYGVNS in the germline V gene. This CDR3 reads CASSEAGRTSGGEIKTQYF. CDR3 nucleotide sequence: TGTGCCAGCAGTGAAGCCGGTCGAACTAGCGGGGGGGAAATAAAGACCCAGTACTTC.

The chain joins TRBV20-1 to TRBJ2-3, with 9 bases that match TRBD2. Germline V lookup: CDR1 DFQATT, CDR2 SNEGSKA (reference sequence). The CDR3 runs to 17 residues. The J segment lost 4 bases and the V segment lost 5 bases, leaving 16 bases of the junction unmatched. CDR3 coding DNA: TGCAGTGCTGGAAGGGGATTTAGCGGGAGTATCCCAGATACGCAGTATTTT. It specifies CSAGRGFSGSIPDTQYF.

The chain recombines TRBV24-1 with TRBJ2-3, with 7 bases aligning to TRBD1. The CDR3 is 15 residues long. The trim removed 4 bases at V and 1 base at J, leaving 4 bases unmatched. Germline assignment: CDR1 KGHDR and CDR2 SFDVKD. The CDR3 DNA follows: TGTGCCACCAGTGACAGGGGGAGTGGCACAGATACGCAGTATTTT. Its translation: CATSDRGSGTDTQYF.

The rearrangement links TRBV5-1 to TRBJ1-1; D call uncertain. CDR3 size: 14 residues. Germline V gene sequence: CDR1 SGHRS, CDR2 YFSETQ. V was cut by 0 bases and J by 0 bases, with 6 bases left in between. CDR3: CASSLGFVNTEAFF. DNA of the CDR3: TGCGCCAGCAGCTTGGGGTTCGTGAACACTGAAGCTTTCTTT.

This clonotype was observed a handful of times. This rearrangement joins TRBV7-9 to TRBJ2-7, with D uncertain. Germline-derived CDR1 and CDR2 are SEHNR and FQNEAQ (reference sequence). Between the trimmed V and J ends, which lost 0 bases and 4 bases, there was a span of 4 bases. The CDR3 spans 12 residues. The CDR3 sequence is CASSLAAYEQYF. The CDR3 nucleotides read TGTGCCAGCAGCTTAGCAGCATACGAGCAGTACTTC.